This T cell receptor beta chain comes out of a study of human CD8 memory T cell subsets. Whole-study findings and limits: Apart from T cell receptor beta chains, no chains were sequenced in the study. Clonotypes that made up the stem-like memory T cell repertoire overlapped minimally with the precursor exhausted T cell repertoire.

TCR beta libraries were made by UMI-labeled 5' RACE. TCRdb re-called the 5' RACE reads; every CDR3 protein appears as one record, without DNA. The specimen's table records 9,500 to 12,000 distinct CDR3 sequences. As to this clonotype: Its antigen remains unknown.

The sequenced sample consisted of CD8+ T cells from PBMCs. The source is a human donor in good health.

The CDR3: CASRGSREERSGELFF. The chain couples TRBV7-9 to TRBJ2-2; TCRdb lists TRBD1, though no DNA is available to test this call. Germline CDR1 SEHNR, CDR2 FQNEAQ (reference sequence). This CDR3 has 16 residues.